Below, 31 T cell receptor beta chains from the same sample are listed, as sequenced in a study of a mutant IDH1 vaccine in newly diagnosed glioma. Using immunoSEQ multiplex PCR, the repertoire was profiled, and TCRdb retains in-frame clones only, with some absent. The profile shows 40,000 to 55,000 clones, 90% to 95% of them singletons. Stated time point: week 11, during vaccination. One vaccine dose held 300 ug of mutant IDH1 20-mer peptide and came with topical imiquimod. No antigen has been assigned to these receptors. The specimen was PBMCs, collected from a glioma patient whose treatment included an IDH1 peptide vaccine. These receptors were obtained from a man aged 50 to 60 with glioma.

This clone showed up just once. The V and J genes are TRBV7-3 and TRBJ2-1; D is tentatively TRBD1 or TRBD2 (5 bases each). Germline lookup yields CDR1 SGHTA and CDR2 FQGTGA. Trimming removed 6 bases at V and 8 bases at J, with 20 bases between. This CDR3 has 15 amino acids. The CDR3 is CASSPDGGVGDEQFF. The CDR3 nucleotides are TGTGCCAGCAGTCCCGATGGGGGAGTGGGGGATGAGCAGTTCTTC.

The genes are TRBV5-1 and TRBJ1-4, with 10 positions matching TRBD1. This CDR3 has 14 amino acids. The germline CDR1 and CDR2 sequences are SGHRS and YFSETQ. With 5 bases clipped from V and 7 bases from J, the junction kept 5 bases outside the gene matches. CDR3 sequence reads: CASRQGQGFEKLFF. CDR3 DNA sequence: TGCGCCAGCAGGCAGGGACAGGGGTTTGAAAAACTGTTTTTT. Looking up the rest from reference TRBV5-1 and TRBJ1-4 gives the full variable domain: KAGVTQTPRYLIKTRGQQVTLSCSPISGHRSVSWYQQTPGQGLQFLFEYFSETQRNKGNFPGRFSGRQFSNSRSEMNVSTLELGDSALYLCASRQGQGFEKLFFGSGTQLSVL.

The rearrangement joins TRBV11-2 to TRBJ2-7; the D gene is possibly TRBD2 (5 bases). CDR1 is SGHAT, CDR2 FQNNGV, per germline. CDR3 length: 14 amino acids. The V gene lost 5 bases and the J gene lost 5 bases, with 16 bases spanning the gap. CDR3 loop: CASSGGYSMDEQYF. The CDR3 nucleotides are TGTGCCAGCAGCGGAGGTTATTCAATGGACGAGCAGTACTTC.

V usage is TRBV6-5 and J usage is TRBJ2-3; D gene ambiguous. V was shortened by 4 bases and J by 2 bases, with 16 bases between the two germline ends. Germline lookup yields CDR1 MNHEY and CDR2 SVGAGI. This CDR3 has 16 residues. The CDR3 sequence is CASSFSTRRSTDTQYF. As DNA, the CDR3 is TGTGCCAGCAGTTTCTCGACAAGACGTTCCACAGATACGCAGTATTTT.

V usage is TRBV4-1 and J usage is TRBJ1-5; D gene ambiguous. Trimming cost V 0 bases and J 6 bases, with 3 bases left between them. Germline V gives CDR1 MGHRA, CDR2 YSYEKL. This CDR3 has 12 residues. The CDR3 DNA is TGCGCCAGCAGCCAAGAAGGTCAGCCCCAGCATTTT. This encodes CASSQEGQPQHF.

This clone was found a few times. The gene calls are TRBV5-1 and TRBJ2-5, with D possibly matching TRBD1 (5 bases). The V gene's germline CDR1 is SGHRS and CDR2 YFSETQ. The CDR3 spans 14 residues. V was pared by 5 bases and J by 0 bases, with 11 bases between. CDR3 protein: CASSRAGYQETQYF. CDR3 in DNA: TGCGCCAGCAGTCGGGCAGGGTACCAAGAGACCCAGTACTTC.

In its sample, this clone was seen a few times. The rearrangement joins TRBV7-2 to TRBJ2-3; 11 bases are a match to TRBD2. The germline V gene has CDR1 SGHTA and CDR2 FQGNSA. Trimming at V came to 2 bases and at J to 4 bases, leaving 8 bases not matched to a gene. The CDR3 consists of 17 residues. CDR3: CASSLWGSGGAADTQYF. The CDR3 DNA is TGTGCCAGCAGCTTATGGGGTAGCGGGGGGGCCGCAGATACGCAGTATTTT.

This clone was seen a single time. CDR3 loop: CASSLRQGGEQFF. CDR3 coding DNA: TGCGCCAGCAGCTTGCGACAGGGGGGTGAGCAGTTCTTC. The J gene is TRBJ2-1, the V gene TRBV5-1, with 9 positions matching TRBD1. CDR1 is SGHRS and CDR2 is YFSETQ in the germline V gene. The ends lost 1 base at V and 9 bases at J; junction bases unmatched: 2. The CDR3 length is 13 residues.

CDR3 amino acids: CASSTSSGDNQPQHF. In DNA, the CDR3 is TGTGCCAGCAGCACATCATCAGGGGACAATCAGCCCCAGCATTTT. The chain is built from TRBV4-2 and TRBJ1-5, with TRBD1 as a possible D gene (6 bases). V lost 5 bases and J 3 bases, leaving 14 bases between the germline ends. The germline gives CDR1 LGHNA, CDR2 YNFKEQ. The CDR3 sequence is 15 residues long.

This chain connects TRBV7-6 to TRBJ1-2, with TRBD1 matching 7 bases. In germline, CDR1 is SGHVS, CDR2 FNYEAQ. Losses at the gene ends were 6 bases for V and 2 bases for J; bases not matched to a gene: 3. The CDR3 sequence is 13 residues long. The CDR3 protein is CASSPTGNYGYTF. The CDR3 DNA reads TGTGCCAGCAGTCCGACAGGGAACTATGGCTACACCTTC.

Only a few counts were recorded for this clone. The J gene is TRBJ1-1, the V gene TRBV4-1; D gene ambiguous. Per the germline V gene, CDR1 is MGHRA and CDR2 is YSYEKL. V lost 2 bases and J 4 bases, leaving 11 bases between the germline ends. The CDR3 has 14 amino acids. CDR3 amino acids: CASSQLAPGTEAFF. CDR3 DNA: TGCGCCAGCAGCCAACTTGCCCCGGGCACTGAAGCTTTCTTT.

V usage is TRBV6-6 and J usage is TRBJ1-2; D is undetermined. This CDR3 has 16 residues. With 2 bases removed from V and 2 bases from J, the gap between germline ends came to 15 bases. Germline loops: CDR1 MNHNY, CDR2 SVGAGI (reference sequence). For the CDR3, the DNA is TGTGCCAGCAGTTACGGGATCCCCGGGCCAAACTATGGCTACACCTTC. This codes for CASSYGIPGPNYGYTF.

The V and J genes are TRBV6-1 and TRBJ1-2; unclear D gene. The germline V gene has CDR1 MNHNS and CDR2 SASEGT. Trimming pared 8 bases from V and 1 base from J, leaving 11 bases between. The CDR3 length is 13 residues. The CDR3 nucleotides read TGTGCCAGCTGGGGATTTCTTAACTATGGCTACACCTTC. Translating it yields CASWGFLNYGYTF.

The chain uses TRBV9 and TRBJ2-5; D possibly uses TRBD1 or TRBD2 (5 bases each). V was pared by 3 bases and J by 4 bases, with 13 bases between. This CDR3 spans 14 amino acids. Germline V lookup: CDR1 SGDLS, CDR2 YYNGEE. CDR3 residues: CASSGVGTGETQYF. CDR3 in DNA: TGTGCCAGCAGCGGAGTGGGGACGGGAGAGACCCAGTACTTC.

This chain links TRBV7-2 with TRBJ2-5; weak D call: TRBD2 (5 bases). Germline V gives CDR1 SGHTA, CDR2 FQGNSA. This CDR3 is built from 16 residues. Trimming took off 7 bases at V and 4 bases at J, with 22 bases between the two ends. In DNA, the CDR3 is TGTGCCAGCACCACCCGGGGTAGCCGGTTCAGAGAGACCCAGTACTTC. Protein: CASTTRGSRFRETQYF.

The chain recombines TRBV28 with TRBJ2-1; D remains unclear. CDR1 MDHEN and CDR2 SYDVKM come from the germline V gene. CDR3 length: 15 residues. The V and J ends lost 6 bases and 12 bases respectively, with 24 bases between them. The CDR3 nucleotides are TGTGCCAGCAGAGAGCATTACAAACAAAGATTACGGCAGTTCTTC. The encoded protein is CASREHYKQRLRQFF.

The chain carries TRBV19 and TRBJ1-1, with D maybe TRBD1 (5 bases). V lost 1 base and J lost 8, with 8 bases in between. CDR1 LNHDA and CDR2 SQIVND come from the germline V gene (reference sequence). The CDR3 runs to 12 residues. DNA of the CDR3: TGTGCCAGTAGTATAGCGGCAGGGGAAGCTTTCTTT. Protein product: CASSIAAGEAFF.

J is TRBJ2-7 and V is TRBV6-6; 7 bases line up with TRBD1. The CDR3 totals 12 residues. The junction had 1 base not matched to a gene; V was cut back by 3 bases and J by 5 bases. Per the germline V gene, CDR1 is MNHNY and CDR2 is SVGAGI (reference sequence). CDR3 nucleotides: TGTGCCAGCAGTTATGGACAGGACGAGCAGTACTTC. It is translated as CASSYGQDEQYF.

Only a few counts were recorded for this clone. The genes are TRBV19 and TRBJ1-2; TRBD1 agrees at 8 bases. Trimming removed 7 bases from V and 4 bases from J; junction bases left unmatched: 11. In germline, CDR1 is LNHDA, CDR2 SQIVND (reference sequence). This CDR3 has 15 residues. Written as DNA, the CDR3 is TGTGCCAGTATAGGGCAGGGGGCGCGCGGCTATGGCTACACCTTC. Protein: CASIGQGARGYGYTF.

The chain is built from TRBV30 and TRBJ2-7; the match to TRBD1 covers 8 bases. V dropped 3 bases and J dropped 9; count of bases not matched to a gene: 7. Germline CDR1 GTSNPN, CDR2 SVGIG (reference sequence). CDR3 length: 12 residues. DNA for the CDR3: TGTGCCTGGAGGACAACAGGGGGGTGGCAGTACTTC. Amino acids: CAWRTTGGWQYF.

The chain couples TRBV4-2 to TRBJ1-1, with TRBD1 matching over 10 bases. Germline CDR1 LGHNA, CDR2 YNFKEQ. V lost 3 bases, J lost 5 bases, and 6 bases stayed unmatched. CDR3 size: 15 residues. The CDR3: CASSHPGQGNTEAFF. CDR3 in DNA: TGTGCCAGCAGCCACCCGGGACAGGGGAATACTGAAGCTTTCTTT.

J is TRBJ2-7 and V is TRBV19; tentatively, D is TRBD1 (8 bases). CDR3 length equals 14 residues. Germline V lookup: CDR1 LNHDA, CDR2 SQIVND (reference sequence). The V end was cut by 4 bases, the J end by 3 bases, with 13 bases between. CDR3 in DNA: TGTGCCAGTAGTACAACAGGGGGGGTCTACGAGCAGTACTTC. It translates to CASSTTGGVYEQYF. The full variable domain, rest sourced from reference TRBV19 and TRBJ2-7, is DGGITQSPKYLFRKEGQNVTLSCEQNLNHDAMYWYRQDPGQGLRLIYYSQIVNDFQKGDIAEGYSVSREKKESFPLTVTSAQKNPTAFYLCASSTTGGVYEQYFGPGTRLTVT.

V and J are TRBV29-1 and TRBJ1-2; D is ambiguous. Germline V gene lookup returns CDR1 SQVTM and CDR2 ANQGSEA. This CDR3 spans 13 amino acids. Trimming pared 3 bases from V and 8 bases from J, leaving 16 bases between. The CDR3: CSVDPAVEAGYTF. The CDR3 DNA reads as TGCAGCGTTGACCCGGCCGTAGAGGCGGGCTACACCTTC.

This clone was seen once. The rearrangement links TRBV6-1 to TRBJ1-4; weak D call: TRBD1 (5 bases). The V gene's germline CDR1 is MNHNS and CDR2 SASEGT. The CDR3 runs 15 residues. Trimming took 7 bases from V and 3 from J, leaving 15 bases between them. CDR3 protein: CASTEAGRSNEKLFF. The CDR3 coding sequence is TGTGCCAGCACAGAAGCGGGGCGGTCTAATGAAAAACTGTTTTTT.

The chain combines TRBV4-3 with TRBJ2-1; TRBD2 matches 11 bases. This CDR3 is 16 amino acids long. V was pared by 1 base and J by 9 bases, with 8 bases of the junction left unmatched. Germline V gene data show CDR1 as LGHNA and CDR2 as YSLEER. CDR3 DNA: TGCGCCAGCAGCCAAGCGACTAGCGGGGTTCTTGGTGAGCAGTTCTTC. This codes for CASSQATSGVLGEQFF.

The rearrangement uses TRBV13 and TRBJ2-1; no clear D gene. Looked up from germline, CDR1 is PRHDT and CDR2 is FYEKMQ (reference sequence). The V gene lost 4 bases and the J gene lost 3 bases, with 16 bases spanning the gap. This CDR3 is built from 16 residues. CDR3: CASSSGPSTYYNEQFF. The CDR3 region has the DNA TGTGCCAGCAGCTCGGGTCCCTCGACCTACTACAATGAGCAGTTCTTC.

A single count supports this clone. The V call is TRBV6-5, the J call TRBJ2-7; TRBD1 agrees at 9 bases. The germline CDR1 and CDR2 sequences are MNHEY and SVGAGI. CDR3 length: 15 amino acids. The ends lost 5 bases at V and 2 bases at J; junction bases unmatched: 7. In nucleotides, the CDR3 is TGTGCCAGCAGTCGTGGGGACAGGGCGACCTACGAGCAGTACTTC. Translation gives CASSRGDRATYEQYF.

This clone was found a few times. This chain connects TRBV5-8 to TRBJ2-5; 8 positions agree with TRBD1. The germline gives CDR1 SGHTS, CDR2 YDEGEE. The CDR3 runs 16 residues. After removal of 0 bases from V and 4 bases from J, the junction contained 8 bases not matched to a gene. The CDR3 region is CASSLAWGTGRETQYF. The DNA of the CDR3 is TGTGCCAGCAGCTTGGCTTGGGGGACAGGAAGAGAGACCCAGTACTTC.

The V gene is TRBV5-8, the J gene TRBJ2-1, with D perhaps matching TRBD1 (5 bases). CDR3 length: 14 residues. V was cut by 4 bases and J by 0 bases, with 8 bases left in between. Germline V gene data show CDR1 as SGHTS and CDR2 as YDEGEE. CDR3: CASSADSSYNEQFF. In nucleotides, the CDR3 is TGTGCCAGCAGCGCAGACAGCTCCTACAATGAGCAGTTCTTC.

This clone was seen more than once but under ten times. The V call is TRBV7-9, the J call TRBJ2-1, with TRBD2 matching over 7 bases. The V gene end was trimmed by 2 bases and the J gene end by 9 bases; junction bases not matched to a gene: 22. Germline V gives CDR1 SEHNR, CDR2 FQNEAQ (reference sequence). The CDR3 length is 19 residues. The CDR3 nucleotides are TGTGCCAGCAGCTTACTATCAATCGGGGCGGGAGCGTACATCGGTGAGCAGTTCTTC. It specifies CASSLLSIGAGAYIGEQFF.

The V gene is TRBV9, the J gene TRBJ1-6; D ambiguous. Trimming cost V 4 bases and J 7 bases, with 12 bases left between them. The length of the CDR3 is 14 residues. Germline V CDR1 and CDR2: SGDLS, YYNGEE. Here the CDR3 reads CASSPLSGNSPLHF. CDR3 nucleotide sequence: TGTGCCAGCAGCCCATTGTCGGGCAATTCACCCCTCCACTTT.